These T cell receptor beta chains were read from a single sample in a study of identical twins. MiXCR, run by TCRdb on the 5' RACE reads, gives a single entry per CDR3 protein. The table has some 660,000 distinct CDR3 sequences, over 8.5% seen once. The same data also went into a second study, on yellow fever vaccine responses in identical twins.

Material: PBMCs. These receptors all come from a woman aged 18-30 years in good health. The CDR3 runs from the conserved cysteine through the conserved F or W.

cdr3_aa j_call cdr3_length v_call
CSADDLTSNYGYTF TRBJ1-2 14 TRBV20-1
CASSQEARYYNEQFF TRBJ2-1 15 TRBV3-1
CASTPFGTDTQYF TRBJ2-3 13 TRBV5-4
CASSLSSGGRVYNEQFF TRBJ2-1 17 TRBV7-8
CASSFRPSSYNEQFF TRBJ2-1 15 TRBV7-2
CASSHNLRGNEQYF TRBJ2-7 14 TRBV3-1
CASSSARTEPHYEQYF TRBJ2-7 16 TRBV7-9
CASSPWVGNSPLHF TRBJ1-6 14 TRBV3-1
CASSRGQDGAFF TRBJ1-1 12 TRBV3-1
CASGSRVAKNIQYF TRBJ2-4 14 TRBV6-2/TRBV6-3
CASSPSQNLYTGELFF TRBJ2-2 16 TRBV28
CASSLTGGNSGYTF TRBJ1-2 14 TRBV12-3/TRBV12-4
CASSTLWTSGGNTDTQYF TRBJ2-3 18 TRBV6-1
CASQGGAYEQYF TRBJ2-7 12 TRBV2
CASSLLRGTGNTIYF TRBJ1-3 15 TRBV28
CASTRTVNTGELFF TRBJ2-2 14 TRBV2
CASSSRKDRMVYEQYF TRBJ2-7 16 TRBV28
CSALQGNYGYTF TRBJ1-2 12 TRBV29-1